Listed here are 28 T cell receptor beta chains from one sample, sequenced in a study of radiotherapy plus CTLA-4 blockade in lung cancer. Some clones are missing from TCRdb's copy, which holds only in-frame ones; the method was immunoSEQ multiplex PCR. This table holds roughly 110,000 clones, about 84% found once. The sample consisted of peripheral blood, taken from a patient treated with radiotherapy plus ipilimumab. These receptors were obtained from a human donor with non-small cell lung cancer that progressed on radiotherapy plus ipilimumab. Some clones in this sample may be carry-over from other donors' samples.

With regard to this clone: Distinct nucleotide sequences in the sample also encode this CDR3. The CDR3 DNA sequence: TGTGCCAGCAGTTTATACAGGGGGCGGAACGGGGGTTATGGCTACACCTTC. As protein: CASSLYRGRNGGYGYTF. The gene calls are TRBV28 and TRBJ1-2; 9 nucleotides match TRBD1. V was clipped by 1 base and J by 5 bases; unmatched bases: 11. Germline lookup yields CDR1 MDHEN and CDR2 SYDVKM. The CDR3 length is 17 residues.

The CDR3 DNA reads as TGTGCCAGCAGGACACCCCGAGGGGGACAGGGATACAATGAGCAGTTCTTC. Protein product: CASRTPRGGQGYNEQFF. The rearrangement links TRBV2 to TRBJ2-1; 9 nucleotides agree with TRBD1. Per the germline V gene, CDR1 is SNHLY and CDR2 is FYNNEI. V was pared by 6 bases and J by 4 bases, with 13 bases of the junction left unmatched. CDR3 size: 17 residues.

The chain joins TRBV11-1 to TRBJ2-5; 11 bases agree with TRBD2. The CDR3 runs to 19 residues. CDR1 is SGHAT, CDR2 FQDESV, per germline (reference sequence). J lost 6 bases, V lost 5 bases, and 20 bases had no gene match. This chain's CDR3 is CASSPKLAVAGGYIKTQYF. The CDR3 bases are TGTGCCAGCAGCCCCAAGCTGGCCGTAGCGGGGGGGTACATAAAGACCCAGTACTTC. Variable domain in full (rest from reference TRBV11-1 and TRBJ2-5): EAEVAQSPRYKITEKSQAVAFWCDPISGHATLYWYRQILGQGPELLVQFQDESVVDDSQLPKDRFSAERLKGVDSTLKIQPAELGDSAMYLCASSPKLAVAGGYIKTQYFGPGTRLLVL.

The chain combines TRBV5-1 with TRBJ2-3; no reliable D call. The V gene's germline CDR1 is SGHRS and CDR2 YFSETQ. This CDR3 is built from 17 residues. Trimming cost V 0 bases and J 0 bases, with 14 bases left between them. The CDR3 nucleotides are TGCGCCAGCAGCTTGGCATCTATGAAGCCTAGCACAGATACGCAGTATTTT. Its translation: CASSLASMKPSTDTQYF.

This chain uses TRBV30 with TRBJ2-7; D gene ambiguous. The V gene's germline CDR1 is GTSNPN and CDR2 SVGIG (reference sequence). The CDR3 consists of 12 residues. Between the trimmed V and J ends, which lost 5 bases and 0 bases, there was a span of 8 bases. The CDR3 protein is CAWGFSSYEQYF. The CDR3 DNA follows: TGTGCCTGGGGTTTTAGCTCCTACGAGCAGTACTTC.

The genes are TRBV6-5 and TRBJ1-3; D is ambiguous. The V end lost 3 bases, the J end lost 3 bases, and 9 bases lay between the germline ends. Germline values: CDR1 MNHEY, CDR2 SVGAGI. This CDR3 region has 14 residues. The CDR3 DNA sequence: TGTGCCAGCAGTTATCGTCCTTTTGGAAACACCATATATTTT. Protein sequence: CASSYRPFGNTIYF.

In this sample, this clone turned up once. This chain connects TRBV6-6 to TRBJ2-7; possibly TRBD1 for D (7 bases). From germline, CDR1 is MNHNY and CDR2 SVGAGI (reference sequence). The CDR3 is 14 amino acids. V lost 2 bases and J lost 3, with 11 bases in between. CDR3 in amino acids: CASSYAQGGYEQYF. As DNA, the CDR3 is TGTGCCAGCAGTTACGCGCAGGGGGGCTACGAGCAGTACTTC.

The J gene is TRBJ2-5, the V gene TRBV27, with 7 positions matching TRBD2. The CDR3 covers 16 residues. In germline, CDR1 is MNHEY, CDR2 SMNVEV (reference sequence). Losses at the gene ends were 0 bases for V and 2 bases for J; bases not matched to a gene: 6. The CDR3 DNA sequence: TGTGCCAGCAGTTTATCTGTCGCGGGGGATCAAGAGACCCAGTACTTC. Its protein product is CASSLSVAGDQETQYF.

The rearrangement uses TRBV28 and TRBJ1-1, with D possibly being TRBD1 (5 bases). The CDR3 is 15 residues long. V shed 1 base and J shed 1 base, with 10 bases lying between them. Germline V CDR1 and CDR2: MDHEN, SYDVKM. The CDR3 here is CASSLLGAWNTEAFF. CDR3 nucleotide sequence: TGTGCCAGCAGTTTATTAGGGGCCTGGAACACTGAAGCTTTCTTT.

The chain uses TRBV9 and TRBJ1-5, with D tentatively TRBD1 (5 bases). This CDR3 contains 13 residues. Germline CDR1 reads SGDLS; CDR2 reads YYNGEE. Trimming left V 7 bases short and J 1 base short, with 9 bases between. CDR3 in amino acids: CASSRDSNQPQHF. CDR3 DNA: TGTGCCAGCTCGCGGGACAGCAATCAGCCCCAGCATTTT.

V is TRBV5-1 and J is TRBJ2-5, with 16 bases that match TRBD2. The junction had 9 bases not matched to a gene; V was cut back by 3 bases and J by 7 bases. This CDR3 spans 17 amino acids. Germline CDR1 reads SGHRS; CDR2 reads YFSETQ. CDR3 nucleotides: TGCGCCAGCAGCTGGACCGGGACTAGCGGGGGGGCAGGGACCCAGTACTTC. Translation gives CASSWTGTSGGAGTQYF.

This chain uses TRBV2 with TRBJ1-6, with D perhaps TRBD1 (5 bases). The germline CDR1 and CDR2 sequences are SNHLY and FYNNEI. Trimming removed 7 bases from V and 3 bases from J, with 16 bases in between. The CDR3 length is 16 residues. The CDR3 nucleotides are TGTGCCAGCACCTCAGAGGGGCCTAACTATAATTCACCCCTCCACTTT. This sequence encodes CASTSEGPNYNSPLHF.

This rearrangement joins TRBV6-1 to TRBJ1-2, with D possibly TRBD1 on 5 matching bases. The V gene lost 5 bases and the J gene lost 4 bases, with 17 bases spanning the gap. The CDR3 has 15 amino acids. Germline CDR1 reads MNHNS; CDR2 reads SASEGT. Written as DNA, the CDR3 is TGTGCCAGCAGTTCTTGGGACCGGCCGAGCTATGGCTACACCTTC. This translates into CASSSWDRPSYGYTF.

In DNA, the CDR3 is TGCGCCAGCAGCCGGCCCCTCAAGACAGGGGGGACCATTCAGTACTTC. This translates into CASSRPLKTGGTIQYF. The chain employs TRBV4-1 and TRBJ2-4, with 9 bases identical to TRBD1. Germline lookup yields CDR1 MGHRA and CDR2 YSYEKL. The V gene end was trimmed by 4 bases and the J gene end by 9 bases; junction bases not matched to a gene: 13. The CDR3 is made up of 16 amino acids.

The chain has TRBV19 and TRBJ2-7; TRBD2 matches 8 bases. The germline V gene encodes CDR1 LNHDA and CDR2 SQIVND (reference sequence). Unmatched junction bases numbered 7, after V lost 0 bases and J lost 0 bases. The CDR3 loop spans 17 amino acids. In DNA, the CDR3 is TGTGCCAGTAGTATAGATCGGGAGGGGTATCACTCCTACGAGCAGTACTTC. Translating it yields CASSIDREGYHSYEQYF.

As to this clone: Other DNA sequences in this specimen translate into the identical CDR3. This chain connects TRBV15 to TRBJ1-6; the D gene is possibly TRBD1 (6 bases). Trimming cost V 0 bases and J 9 bases, with 18 bases left between them. The CDR3 length is 17 residues. CDR1 is LNHNV, CDR2 YYDKDF, per germline (reference sequence). The CDR3 nucleotides are TGTGCCACCAGCAGAGATGGCGGAGGGGGAAGGGGTTCACCCCTCCACTTT. As protein: CATSRDGGGGRGSPLHF. Using reference TRBV15 and TRBJ1-6 for the parts outside the CDR3, the full variable domain is DAMVIQNPRYQVTQFGKPVTLSCSQTLNHNVMYWYQQKSSQAPKLLFHYYDKDFNNEADTPDNFQSRRPNTSFCFLDIRSPGLGDTAMYLCATSRDGGGGRGSPLHFGNGTRLTVT.

CDR3 DNA: TGTGCCAGCAGCCAAGTATTAGCTAGCGGCTACAATGAGCAGTTCTTC. Encoded protein: CASSQVLASGYNEQFF. The rearrangement uses TRBV4-2 and TRBJ2-1; 7 bases map to TRBD2. CDR3 length equals 16 residues. Trimming cost V 1 base and J 3 bases; bases outside gene matches: 6. Germline CDR1 reads LGHNA; CDR2 reads YNFKEQ.

The genes are TRBV6-1 and TRBJ1-4; D is ambiguous. V was pared by 7 bases and J by 4 bases, with 10 bases between. The germline CDR1 and CDR2 sequences are MNHNS and SASEGT. The length of the CDR3 is 13 residues. The CDR3 reads CASMMVVNEKLFF. The DNA for the CDR3 is TGTGCCAGCATGATGGTTGTTAATGAAAAACTGTTTTTT.

V usage is TRBV19 and J usage is TRBJ1-2, with 7 bases lining up with TRBD1. The V and J ends lost 1 base and 5 bases, in that order; junction bases with no gene match: 7. This CDR3 region has 15 residues. The germline CDR1 and CDR2 sequences are LNHDA and SQIVND (reference sequence). The CDR3 DNA follows: TGTGCCAGTAGTATAGCCAGGGGGAAATGGTATGGCTACACCTTC. Translating gives CASSIARGKWYGYTF.

V usage is TRBV7-2 and J usage is TRBJ2-5; 12 nucleotides align to TRBD2. Germline assignment: CDR1 SGHTA and CDR2 FQGNSA. The CDR3 is 15 residues long. Trimming at V came to 3 bases and at J to 6 bases, leaving 5 bases not matched to a gene. CDR3 sequence reads: CASSFLAGGRQTQYF. CDR3 nucleotides: TGTGCCAGCAGCTTTCTAGCGGGGGGGCGTCAGACCCAGTACTTC.

The rearrangement links TRBV29-1 to TRBJ2-2; TRBD1 might be the D (6 bases). Germline V lookup: CDR1 SQVTM, CDR2 ANQGSEA. CDR3 length: 12 residues. Trimming took 4 bases from V and 5 from J, leaving 8 bases between them. The CDR3 spells CSVGRGTGELFF. CDR3 nucleotides: TGCAGCGTTGGCAGGGGTACCGGGGAGCTGTTTTTT.

In DNA, the CDR3 is TGTGCCAGCAGCCAGAGACAGGGGGAAGAGACCCAGTACTTC. Its translation is CASSQRQGEETQYF. The J gene is TRBJ2-5, the V gene TRBV5-8; 9 bases fit TRBD1. Unmatched junction bases numbered 4, after V lost 4 bases and J lost 3 bases. The germline V gene encodes CDR1 SGHTS and CDR2 YDEGEE. The CDR3 contains 14 residues.

This clone is a singleton in its sample. The rearrangement uses TRBV21-1 and TRBJ1-2. TRBV21-1 has pseudogene status. CDR3 length equals 14 residues. This CDR3 reads CASSIQWGGRGYTF. CDR3 coding DNA: TGTGCCAGCAGCATTCAATGGGGGGGCCGTGGCTACACCTTC.

The V call is TRBV11-2, the J call TRBJ2-3, with unresolved D. Germline V gives CDR1 SGHAT, CDR2 FQNNGV. V was shortened by 2 bases and J by 3 bases, with 0 bases between the two germline ends. This CDR3 contains 11 residues. CDR3 loop: CASSLTDTQYF. Written as DNA, the CDR3 is TGTGCCAGCAGCTTAACAGATACGCAGTATTTT.

This chain uses TRBV4-1 with TRBJ2-1; possibly TRBD1 for D (5 bases). Germline values: CDR1 MGHRA, CDR2 YSYEKL. The CDR3 spans 15 residues. Between the trimmed V and J ends, which lost 0 bases and 6 bases, there was a span of 12 bases. In DNA, the CDR3 is TGCGCCAGCAGCCAAGACAGGGAATTCGTCAATGAGCAGTTCTTC. This translates into CASSQDREFVNEQFF.

V usage is TRBV6-5 and J usage is TRBJ1-6; 8 bases agree with TRBD1. CDR1 MNHEY and CDR2 SVGAGI come from the germline V gene. This CDR3 spans 13 amino acids. V lost 8 bases and J lost 5; bases outside the gene matches: 2. The CDR3 DNA is TGTGCCAGCCCGGGACAGGATAATTCACCCCTCCACTTT. It translates to CASPGQDNSPLHF.

The sample holds a few counts of this clone. The chain recombines TRBV11-3 with TRBJ2-2; D may correspond to TRBD1 or TRBD2 (5 bases each). Germline V CDR1 and CDR2: SGHNT, YENEEA. This CDR3 comprises 14 residues. V was trimmed by 3 bases and J by 2 bases, leaving 7 bases between them. The CDR3 loop is CASSFGANTGELFF. The CDR3 DNA reads TGTGCCAGCAGCTTCGGGGCCAACACCGGGGAGCTGTTTTTT. The whole variable domain, filled in from reference TRBV11-3 and TRBJ2-2, reads EAGVVQSPRYKIIEKKQPVAFWCNPISGHNTLYWYLQNLGQGPELLIRYENEEAVDDSQLPKDRFSAERLKGVDSTLKIQPAELGDSAVYLCASSFGANTGELFFGEGSRLTVL.

This clone was recorded a few times. The chain couples TRBV18 to TRBJ2-7; 9 bases map to TRBD1. The V gene's germline CDR1 is KGHSH and CDR2 LQKENI. CDR3 size: 15 residues. The V gene end was trimmed by 2 bases and the J gene end by 2 bases; junction bases not matched to a gene: 4. The CDR3 loop is CASSPGTGFAYEQYF. CDR3 DNA sequence: TGTGCCAGCTCACCAGGGACAGGGTTCGCCTACGAGCAGTACTTC.